This passage covers 16 T cell receptor beta chains from one sample sequenced in a study of blood T cell repertoires in COVID-19. Repertoires were generated with immunoSEQ multiplex PCR, while TCRdb's copy carries only in-frame clones and drops some. The sample contains fewer than 70,000 clones, approximately 82% of which appear only once. Material: peripheral blood. Source of these receptors: a woman older than 75 with acute or convalescent COVID-19.

Comment on this clone: The junction shows a germline mismatch at one end, possibly a read error. The chain employs TRBV7-7 and TRBJ2-1; TRBD1 might be the D (6 bases). Germline V gene sequence: CDR1 SSHAT, CDR2 FNYEAQ (reference sequence). This CDR3 contains 13 residues. The CDR3 loop is CASSPDIDREQFF. CDR3 nucleotide sequence: TGTGCTAGCAGCCCTGACATTGACAGGGAGCAGTTCTTC.

The V call is TRBV19, the J call TRBJ1-1; no firm D call. This CDR3 has 16 amino acids. V lost 2 bases and J 1 base, leaving 14 bases between the germline ends. Germline V gives CDR1 LNHDA, CDR2 SQIVND (reference sequence). The CDR3 DNA reads as TGTGCCAGTAGTATAATCGTGTTGGCAGGGAACACTGAAGCTTTCTTT. Amino acids: CASSIIVLAGNTEAFF.

The chain's CDR3 is CASSEGYDYNEQFF. The CDR3 bases are TGTGCCAGCAGTGAAGGCTACGACTACAATGAGCAGTTCTTC. V and J are TRBV6-1 and TRBJ2-1; D remains ambiguous. With 1 base removed from V and 3 bases from J, the gap between germline ends came to 7 bases. This CDR3 has 14 amino acids. CDR1 MNHNS and CDR2 SASEGT come from the germline V gene.

This clone has only one observation. J is TRBJ1-1 and V is TRBV6-6; D is undetermined. This CDR3 comprises 13 residues. Trimming took off 0 bases at V and 1 base at J, with 3 bases between the two ends. Per germline, CDR1 MNHNY and CDR2 SVGAGI (reference sequence). The CDR3 bases are TGTGCCAGCAGTTACTCGCGGAACACTGAAGCTTTCTTT. Encoded protein: CASSYSRNTEAFF.

The V call is TRBV11-1, the J call TRBJ1-5; D not certain. V dropped 2 bases and J dropped 4 bases, with 6 bases sitting between them. This CDR3 comprises 13 residues. CDR1 and CDR2 from the germline V gene are SGHAT and FQDESV (reference sequence). Written as DNA, the CDR3 is TGTGCCAGCAGCTTACAGGAAAATCAGCCCCAGCATTTT. This gives the protein CASSLQENQPQHF.

This clone has more than one count but fewer than ten. The chain carries TRBV27 and TRBJ2-7; D remains ambiguous. Germline V CDR1 and CDR2: MNHEY, SMNVEV (reference sequence). Trimming stripped 7 bases from V and 5 bases from J, with 12 bases between. This CDR3 contains 12 residues. The CDR3 region is CASTSREDEQYF. DNA for the CDR3: TGTGCCAGCACCTCCCGCGAGGACGAGCAGTACTTC.

The chain employs TRBV19 and TRBJ1-1, with D maybe TRBD1 (6 bases). The CDR3 runs 11 residues. Trimming stripped 8 bases from V and 9 bases from J, with 13 bases between. Germline lookup yields CDR1 LNHDA and CDR2 SQIVND (reference sequence). The DNA of the CDR3 is TGTGCCAGTGCCGGGACACTTAAAGCTTTCTTT. It is translated as CASAGTLKAFF.

The V gene is TRBV29-1, the J gene TRBJ1-2, with 7 bases that match TRBD1. V lost 6 bases and J lost 8; bases outside the gene matches: 6. This CDR3 is built from 11 residues. Germline V gives CDR1 SQVTM, CDR2 ANQGSEA. The CDR3 DNA follows: TGCAGCGTATACAGGGGTAGCGGCTACACCTTC. Its translation is CSVYRGSGYTF.

A few counts support this clone. The rearrangement joins TRBV5-1 to TRBJ1-6; 9 bases are shared with TRBD1. J gave up 8 bases and V 3 bases, and 9 bases lay outside the gene matches. This CDR3 is 16 amino acids long. Per the germline V gene, CDR1 is SGHRS and CDR2 is YFSETQ. The DNA of the CDR3 is TGCGCCAGCAGCTCTCGGACAGGGGTGGGCGATTCACCCCTCCACTTT. It encodes CASSSRTGVGDSPLHF.

This clone came up a few times. The J gene is TRBJ1-3, the V gene TRBV6-5, with a possible D match to TRBD1 (6 bases). Germline V gene lookup returns CDR1 MNHEY and CDR2 SVGAGI. This CDR3 comprises 14 residues. With 10 bases removed from V and 0 bases from J, the gap between germline ends came to 13 bases. CDR3 in DNA: TGTGCCACCTTGGACAGTAACTCTGGAAACACCATATATTTT. Protein product: CATLDSNSGNTIYF.

This clone turned up a few times. CDR3 in DNA: TGTGCCAGCAGTGAACGAGGTCAGACGAACACCGGGGAGCTGTTTTTT. This codes for CASSERGQTNTGELFF. The chain uses TRBV25-1 and TRBJ2-2; unclear D gene. V lost 2 bases and J 0 bases, leaving 10 bases between the germline ends. The CDR3 runs 16 residues. The germline gives CDR1 MGHDK, CDR2 SYGVNS.

This clone appeared a few times. The rearrangement uses TRBV24-1 and TRBJ2-1; 14 bases line up with TRBD2. With 3 bases clipped from V and 4 bases from J, the junction kept 4 bases outside the gene matches. The CDR3 is 17 amino acids. Germline loops: CDR1 KGHDR, CDR2 SFDVKD. In DNA, the CDR3 is TGTGCCACCAGTGATGGAGGACTAGCGGGGGGTTACAATGAGCAGTTCTTC. Amino acid sequence: CATSDGGLAGGYNEQFF.

This chain links TRBV11-3 with TRBJ2-7; D gene unclear. Germline lookup yields CDR1 SGHNT and CDR2 YENEEA. The V and J ends lost 0 bases and 1 base respectively, with 7 bases between them. The CDR3 runs to 14 residues. Here the CDR3 reads CASSLEGRSYEQYF. CDR3 nucleotide sequence: TGTGCCAGCAGCTTAGAGGGCCGATCCTACGAGCAGTACTTC.

The rearrangement joins TRBV5-6 to TRBJ2-3, with D possibly TRBD1 on 6 matching bases. V lost 4 bases and J lost 0, with 12 bases in between. Germline loops: CDR1 SGHDT, CDR2 YYEEEE. The CDR3 runs 15 residues. CDR3 loop: CASSVRGGSTDTQYF. The CDR3, as DNA: TGTGCCAGCAGCGTCAGGGGCGGGAGCACAGATACGCAGTATTTT.

This rearrangement joins TRBV7-6 to TRBJ2-5, with 8 bases that match TRBD2. The trim removed 2 bases at V and 4 bases at J, leaving 3 bases unmatched. Germline V gene lookup returns CDR1 SGHVS and CDR2 FNYEAQ. The CDR3 consists of 14 residues. Written as DNA, the CDR3 is TGTGCCAGCAGCTTAAACGGGGGGGGAGAGACCCAGTACTTC. Translating it yields CASSLNGGGETQYF.

V gene TRBV5-6 combines with J gene TRBJ1-6; D gene uncertain. Between the trimmed V and J ends, which lost 0 bases and 5 bases, there was a span of 15 bases. The CDR3 is made up of 17 amino acids. Germline V gene lookup returns CDR1 SGHDT and CDR2 YYEEEE. Here the CDR3 reads CASSLVSSARNNSPLHF. DNA of the CDR3: TGTGCCAGCAGCTTGGTGTCGTCCGCCAGGAATAATTCACCCCTCCACTTT.